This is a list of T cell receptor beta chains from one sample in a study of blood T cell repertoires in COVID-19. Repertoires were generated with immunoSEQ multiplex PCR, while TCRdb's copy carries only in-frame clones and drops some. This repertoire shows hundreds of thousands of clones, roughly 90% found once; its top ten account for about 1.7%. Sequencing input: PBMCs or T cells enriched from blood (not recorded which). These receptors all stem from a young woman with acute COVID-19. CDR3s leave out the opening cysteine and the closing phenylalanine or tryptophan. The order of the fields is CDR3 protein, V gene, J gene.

ASSHTRGSNQPQH	TRBV4-1	TRBJ1-5
ASSTGTSGSEQY	TRBV7-3	TRBJ2-7
ASSLGGYRDTQY	TRBV7-2	TRBJ2-3
ASSQNRAGNEKLF	TRBV7-8	TRBJ1-4
ASSLLKVAGEPYEQY	TRBV5-4	TRBJ2-7
ASSQDGLEQY	TRBV4-2	TRBJ2-7
ASRNRPNSPLH	TRBV3-1/TRBV3-2	TRBJ1-6
ASRGQGGGANVLT	TRBV7-2	TRBJ2-6
ASSLAQNTDTQY	TRBV5-1	TRBJ2-3
ASIPTSGNSYEQY	TRBV21-1	TRBJ2-7
ASSLVGRDNSPLH	TRBV28	TRBJ1-6
ASRTGTGQEHPWAF	TRBV5-6	TRBJ1-1
ASSQDYRGTQPQH	TRBV4-2	TRBJ1-5
ASSQASGGYGYT	TRBV3-1/TRBV3-2	TRBJ1-2
ASSLSGDTGELF	TRBV28	TRBJ2-2
ASSFLGGGNEQF	TRBV28	TRBJ2-1
ARRRDRNFGSGNTIY	TRBV11-2	TRBJ1-3
ASGDRGDNEQF	TRBV3-1/TRBV3-2	TRBJ2-1
ASSLARGTSDNEQF	TRBV7-6	TRBJ2-1
ASSSGTGEKLF	TRBV27	TRBJ1-4
ASSATGVANEKLF	TRBV7-2	TRBJ1-4
ASRKDRGSTGELF	TRBV19	TRBJ2-2
ASSRLSGPSTDTQY	TRBV7-6	TRBJ2-3
ASSLGLADYEQY	TRBV11-2	TRBJ2-7
ASSLGRGYEQY	TRBV7-9	TRBJ2-7
ASSPGLSAYEQY	TRBV11-2	TRBJ2-7
AGRGTGNTGELF	TRBV19	TRBJ2-2
ASSLGLYWNTEAF	TRBV5-1	TRBJ1-1
ASSLLEAGLVTYEQY	TRBV28	TRBJ2-7
ASSHPGQKYEQY	TRBV11-2	TRBJ2-7
ASSLAQGASYNEQF	TRBV7-6	TRBJ2-1
ASSQSTSGSGYNEQF	TRBV4-2	TRBJ2-1
ASSPGTGNEKLF	TRBV5-1	TRBJ1-4
ASSRLTSGRAYEQY	TRBV3-1/TRBV3-2	TRBJ2-7
ASSLGGGGYGYT	TRBV7-8	TRBJ1-2